The following is a T cell receptor beta chain sequence with its context. This clone's antigen is unknown. No base quality information exists; no much larger clone differs at one position. These data come from a study of blood T cell repertoires in COVID-19 (dated by TCRdb to 2020 to 2022). Context from the whole study: Samples covering the acute and convalescent phases of COVID-19 were provided by collaborators in the United States, Italy and Spain. The material from the prospective study consisted of cDNA or gDNA derived from T cells, B-cell-depleted T cells, or PBMCs. Deeply sampled blood TCRbeta repertoires from subjects exposed to, actively infected with, or recovered from COVID-19 were included in the dataset. The repertoires were released in a freely available public database intended as a resource for research on the immune response to SARS-CoV-2. Samples were obtained from the ongoing ImmuneRACE study (first 160 participants) and from 1,254 subjects provided by 6 global collaborators. The sample metadata nearly always contained a de-identified subject ID, COVID-19 status, age in years and sex. Where available, HLA class I and class II types were obtained from metadata supplied by the sample provider rather than from assay-based typing.

The immunoSEQ Assay, a bias-controlled multiplex PCR, was used to amplify TCRbeta CDR3 regions from genomic DNA. Per the original workflow: The number of nucleated cells in each sample was estimated from the amplification of reference gene primers within the assay. Sequence reads were collapsed and filtered to measure the absolute abundance of every unique TCRbeta CDR3 rearrangement. Productive Simpson clonality was computed per sample as the square root of Simpson's diversity index over productive rearrangements. The clones in this table, taken by TCRdb from immuneACCESS, are in-frame only. Not every clone is retained; where verified, under half of the shortfall comes from an unresolved V gene, and the cause of the rest is unknown. The V and J calls and clone size come from that table; D and trimming were worked out from the DNA. Here the sample has about 480,000 clones; approximately 92% occur a single time. In total, the top ten clones hold roughly 0.84% of the sample.

In Seattle, one collaborating source enrolled patients while the infection was active and tracked those patients longitudinally over the course of disease. Collaborating institutions collected whole blood in K2EDTA tubes following their own protocols. For TCRbeta analysis, collaborator samples were shipped as frozen whole blood, as isolated PBMCs, or as DNA extracted from either sample type. Study-level results and caveats: Clinical and demographic metadata were provided uncurated, with the amount varying by source and participant.

Deletion took 6 bases off V and 0 bases off J, with a span of 24 bases between the germline ends. Spanning cysteine to phenylalanine, the CDR3 consists of 18 amino acids. The read is trimmed to its CDR3 DNA, 54 bases read in frame from base 1. The germline V gene specifies SGHAT as CDR1 and FQNNGV as CDR2. The clonotype comes from a man aged 18 to 30 with COVID-19, enrolled during active disease. The rearranged chain carries TRBV11-2 and TRBJ2-7; matching of 6 bases hints at TRBD2 as the D gene. The sample taken for sequencing was peripheral blood. The bases read TGTGCCAGCAGTCGAACCACCTCAGGGACGACTAGCTCCTACGAGCAGTACTTC. It translates as CASSRTTSGTTSSYEQYF.